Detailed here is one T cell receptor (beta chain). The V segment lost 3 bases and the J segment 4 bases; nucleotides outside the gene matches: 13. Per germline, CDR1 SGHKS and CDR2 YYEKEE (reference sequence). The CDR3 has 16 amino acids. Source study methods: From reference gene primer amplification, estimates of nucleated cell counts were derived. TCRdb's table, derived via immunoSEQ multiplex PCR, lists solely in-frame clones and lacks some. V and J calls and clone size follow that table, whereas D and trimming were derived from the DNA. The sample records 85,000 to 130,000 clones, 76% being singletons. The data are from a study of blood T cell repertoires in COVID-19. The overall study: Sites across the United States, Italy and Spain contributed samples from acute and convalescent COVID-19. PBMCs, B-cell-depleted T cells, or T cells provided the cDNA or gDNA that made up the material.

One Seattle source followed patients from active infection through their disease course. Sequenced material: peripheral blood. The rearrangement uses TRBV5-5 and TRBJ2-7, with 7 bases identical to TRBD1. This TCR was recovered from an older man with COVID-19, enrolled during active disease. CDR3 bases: TGTGCCAGCAGCTATTCTGGGTGGGACAGCGTGTACGAGCAGTACTTC. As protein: CASSYSGWDSVYEQYF.